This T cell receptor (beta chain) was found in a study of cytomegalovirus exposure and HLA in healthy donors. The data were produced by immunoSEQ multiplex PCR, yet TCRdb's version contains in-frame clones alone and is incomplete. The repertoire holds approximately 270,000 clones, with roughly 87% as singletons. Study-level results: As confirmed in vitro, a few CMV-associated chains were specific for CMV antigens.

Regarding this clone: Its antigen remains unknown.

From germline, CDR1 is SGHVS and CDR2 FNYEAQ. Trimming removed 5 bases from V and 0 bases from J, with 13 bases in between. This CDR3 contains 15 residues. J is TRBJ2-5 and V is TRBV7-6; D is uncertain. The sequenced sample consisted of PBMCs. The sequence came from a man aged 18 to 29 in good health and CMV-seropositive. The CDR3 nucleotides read TGTGCCAGCAGCCTGAGGCAGAACTACCAAGAGACCCAGTACTTC. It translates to CASSLRQNYQETQYF.